The following is a T cell receptor (beta chain) sequence with its context. Its antigen is still unknown. Other DNA sequences in the same sample also yield this CDR3. The sample originates from a study of OX40 agonist ivuxolimab in advanced cancers. Notes on the study in general: Some patients without response likewise showed low normalized clonal expansion. Averaging showed that CD8+ T cells had more expanded clones than CD4+ did.

Profiling relied on immunoSEQ multiplex PCR, and the TCRdb table lists in-frame clones only, not all of them. The sample has roughly 42,000 clones; about 90% are singletons. The germline CDR1 and CDR2 sequences are MNHEY and SMNVEV (reference sequence). The CDR3 loop spans 13 amino acids. Trimming left V 5 bases short and J 2 bases short, with 10 bases between. Here the sequenced sample was CD4+ or CD8+ T cells sorted from blood, taken in a trial of the OX40 agonist ivuxolimab. The TCR originated in an adult with an advanced solid tumor such as melanoma, head and neck, liver or kidney cancer. The chain recombines TRBV27 with TRBJ2-7; D gene uncertain. CDR3: CASSLGKTYEQYF. The DNA for the CDR3 is TGTGCCAGCAGTCTAGGCAAAACCTACGAGCAGTACTTC.